This entry lists 9 T cell receptor beta chains sequenced from one sample in a study of T-cell reconstitution after alpha-beta-depleted transplantation in children. Preparing the TCRbeta library involved the use of unique molecular identifiers. One entry per CDR3 protein results from TCRdb running MiXCR on the PCR reads. The sample has roughly 300,000 distinct CDR3 sequences, 11% seen once. The source was peripheral blood, collected 180 days after TCRalphabeta/CD19-depleted stem cell transplant. These receptors were taken from a male patient between 2 and 9 years old who had a stem cell transplant for chronic granulomatous disease, so the T cells may come from the graft donor.

Comment on this clonotype: A much larger clone lies one base from this, so it may be a read error. The gene calls are TRBV7-9 and TRBJ1-2, with unresolved D. This CDR3 comprises 15 residues. CDR1 is SEHNR, CDR2 FQNEAQ, per germline (reference sequence). Trimming removed 4 bases from V and 6 bases from J, with 18 bases in between. The DNA of the CDR3 is TGTGCCAGCAGCTCACTCATTAAACGCTATAATGGCTACACCTTC. Translation gives CASSSLIKRYNGYTF.

This clonotype has a count of ten or more. The V and J genes are TRBV12-3 or TRBV12-4 and TRBJ2-7; no firm D call. The CDR3 is made up of 13 amino acids. Deletions cut 4 bases from V and 7 bases from J, with 14 bases between. CDR3 coding DNA: TGTGCCAGCAGTTCCAGACCCGTAGGGGAGCAGTACTTC. Residues: CASSSRPVGEQYF.

This clonotype was picked up many times. J is TRBJ1-2 and V is TRBV24-1; 8 bases fit TRBD1. CDR3 length: 14 amino acids. Germline V gene data show CDR1 as KGHDR and CDR2 as SFDVKD. Trimming cost V 2 bases and J 4 bases; bases outside gene matches: 2. The DNA of the CDR3 is TGTGCCACCAGTGATTATCAGGGGGCCTATGGCTACACCTTC. This translates into CATSDYQGAYGYTF.

This clonotype was counted ten times or more. The chain carries TRBV12-3 or TRBV12-4 and TRBJ2-7; D remains unclear. The CDR3 is made up of 13 amino acids. V lost 6 bases to trimming and J lost 3 bases, with 12 bases between them. The CDR3 bases are TGTGCCAGCAGGATCAACCTAATCTACGAGCAGTACTTC. Protein product: CASRINLIYEQYF.

In its sample, this clonotype was seen many times. J is TRBJ1-4 and V is TRBV6-1, with D maybe TRBD1 (5 bases). With 6 bases removed from V and 8 bases from J, the gap between germline ends came to 22 bases. Looked up from germline, CDR1 is MNHNS and CDR2 is SASEGT. The CDR3 spans 16 residues. The CDR3 bases are TGTGCCAGCAGGACAACTTCGGGGACGGTGGGGGAAAAACTGTTTTTT. It yields the protein CASRTTSGTVGEKLFF.

This clonotype has a count of ten or more. This chain connects TRBV20-1 to TRBJ2-3, with D perhaps TRBD1 (5 bases). This CDR3 has 14 amino acids. V lost 3 bases to trimming and J lost 6 bases, with 16 bases between them. Germline V lookup: CDR1 DFQATT, CDR2 SNEGSKA (reference sequence). In nucleotides, the CDR3 is TGCAGTGCTAGTGGGGCGCCGTTTGGGGATACGCAGTATTTT. Its protein product is CSASGAPFGDTQYF.

This clonotype was found many times. The chain combines TRBV20-1 with TRBJ2-1, with 14 bases that match TRBD2. Unmatched junction bases numbered 6, after V lost 6 bases and J lost 8 bases. The germline gives CDR1 DFQATT, CDR2 SNEGSKA (reference sequence). The CDR3 is made up of 14 amino acids. This CDR3 is CSAETSGREDEQFF. CDR3 DNA: TGCAGTGCCGAGACTAGCGGGAGGGAAGATGAGCAGTTCTTC.

For this clonotype: It may be a read error: a sequence one base away is much more abundant. The rearrangement joins TRBV12-3 or TRBV12-4 to TRBJ2-1; possible D gene TRBD2, 6 bases. The CDR3 consists of 11 residues. Trimming took 8 bases from V and 11 from J, leaving 13 bases between them. DNA of the CDR3: TGTGCCAGCGGGGGGTACTATAAGCAGTTCTTC. The encoded protein is CASGGYYKQFF.

Turning to this clonotype: A read error is possible here, since a much larger clone lies one base away. The V and J genes are TRBV20-1 and TRBJ2-3, with 7 positions matching TRBD2. This CDR3 spans 14 amino acids. CDR1 DFQATT and CDR2 SNEGSKA come from the germline V gene (reference sequence). CDR3 sequence reads: CSARVETSTDTPYF. In DNA form, the CDR3 reads TGCAGTGCTAGAGTTGAGACTAGCACAGATACGCCGTATTTT.